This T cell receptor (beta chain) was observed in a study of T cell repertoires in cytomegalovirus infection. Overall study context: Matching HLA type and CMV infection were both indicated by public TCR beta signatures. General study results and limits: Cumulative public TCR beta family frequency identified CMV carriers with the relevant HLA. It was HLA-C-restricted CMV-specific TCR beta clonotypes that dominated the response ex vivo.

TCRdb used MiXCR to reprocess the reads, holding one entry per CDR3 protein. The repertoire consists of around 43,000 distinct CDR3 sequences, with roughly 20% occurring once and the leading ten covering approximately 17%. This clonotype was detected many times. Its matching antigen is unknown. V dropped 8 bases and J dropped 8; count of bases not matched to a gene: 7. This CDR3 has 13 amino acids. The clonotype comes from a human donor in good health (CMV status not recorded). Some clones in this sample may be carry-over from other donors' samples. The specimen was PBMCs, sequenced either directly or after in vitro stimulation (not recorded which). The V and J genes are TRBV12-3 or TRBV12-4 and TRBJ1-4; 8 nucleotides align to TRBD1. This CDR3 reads CASGQTGVEKLFF. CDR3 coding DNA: TGTGCCAGCGGACAGACAGGGGTCGAAAAACTGTTTTTT.